This TCR beta chain was documented in a study of blood T cells in healthy people across ages. Germline V lookup: CDR1 SEHNR, CDR2 FQNEAQ (reference sequence). The CDR3 has 15 residues. Trimming left V 3 bases short and J 2 bases short, with 11 bases between. This clonotype was recorded many times. Next came a second PCR, run for about 7 to 12 cycles, which used a sample-barcoded 5' primer along with a J-beta primer mix. MiXCR, applied by TCRdb to the 5' RACE reads, yields one record per CDR3 protein. The data hold about 1,600,000 distinct CDR3 sequences, with roughly 40% observed a single time. The sequenced material came from blood. This sequence originates from a woman aged 18-29 years in good health. This chain joins TRBV7-9 and TRBJ1-5, with D uncertain. The CDR3 sequence is CASSFSSGGNQPQHF. Here the CDR3 DNA reads TGTGCCAGCAGCTTTAGTTCTGGAGGCAATCAGCCCCAGCATTTT.